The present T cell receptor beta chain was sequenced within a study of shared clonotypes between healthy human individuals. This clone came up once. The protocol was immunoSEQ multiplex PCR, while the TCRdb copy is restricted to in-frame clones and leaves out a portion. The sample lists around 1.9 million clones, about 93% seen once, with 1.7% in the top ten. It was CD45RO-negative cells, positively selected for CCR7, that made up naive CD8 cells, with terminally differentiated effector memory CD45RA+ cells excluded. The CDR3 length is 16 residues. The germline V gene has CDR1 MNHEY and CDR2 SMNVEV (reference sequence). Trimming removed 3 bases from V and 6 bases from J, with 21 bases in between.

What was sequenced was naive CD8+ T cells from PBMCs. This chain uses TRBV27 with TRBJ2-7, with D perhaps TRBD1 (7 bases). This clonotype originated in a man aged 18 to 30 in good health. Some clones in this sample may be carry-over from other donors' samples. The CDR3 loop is CASSFVAARGAGEQYF. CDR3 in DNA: TGTGCCAGCAGTTTTGTTGCGGCCAGGGGGGCTGGCGAGCAGTACTTC.